The present TCR beta chain was sequenced within a study of T cell repertoires in cytomegalovirus infection. Notes on the study in general: Carriage of CMV together with the relevant HLA was identifiable through cumulative public TCR beta family frequency.

MiXCR, run by TCRdb on the reads, gives a single entry per CDR3 protein. The repertoire holds roughly 860,000 distinct CDR3 sequences, around a third seen once, with roughly 12% in the top ten. Concerning this clonotype: Its specificity is unknown.

Between the trimmed V and J ends, which lost 0 bases and 2 bases, there was a span of 10 bases. This CDR3 region has 15 residues. Germline V lookup: CDR1 MNHEY, CDR2 SVGAGI. V gene TRBV6-5 combines with J gene TRBJ1-2; D may be TRBD1 (5 bases). This sequence originates from a human donor in good health (CMV status not recorded). Some clones in this sample may be carry-over from other donors' samples. The specimen comprised cultured CD8+ T cells from PBMCs, sampled from culture after CMV antigen stimulation. CDR3 sequence (DNA): TGTGCCAGCAGTTACTCGGAGGGGCCGAACTATGGCTACACCTTC. Its protein product is CASSYSEGPNYGYTF.